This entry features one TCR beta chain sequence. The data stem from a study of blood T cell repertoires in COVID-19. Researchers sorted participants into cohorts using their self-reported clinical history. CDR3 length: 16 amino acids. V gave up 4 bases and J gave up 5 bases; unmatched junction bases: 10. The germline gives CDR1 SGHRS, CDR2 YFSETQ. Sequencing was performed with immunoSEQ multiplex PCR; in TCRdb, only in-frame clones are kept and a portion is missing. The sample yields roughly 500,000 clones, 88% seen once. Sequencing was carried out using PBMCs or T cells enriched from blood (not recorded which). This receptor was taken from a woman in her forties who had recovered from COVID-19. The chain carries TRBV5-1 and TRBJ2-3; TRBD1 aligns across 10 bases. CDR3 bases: TGCGCCAGCAGCCAGCAGGGACAGGGGAAAGTAGATACGCAGTATTTT. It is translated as CASSQQGQGKVDTQYF. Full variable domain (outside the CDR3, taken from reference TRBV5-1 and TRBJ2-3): KAGVTQTPRYLIKTRGQQVTLSCSPISGHRSVSWYQQTPGQGLQFLFEYFSETQRNKGNFPGRFSGRQFSNSRSEMNVSTLELGDSALYLCASSQQGQGKVDTQYFGPGTRLTVL.